This T cell receptor (beta chain) came from a study of shared T cell receptors in the human thymus (dated by TCRdb to the early 2020s). With regard to the full study: The study examined how self-reactive, shared T-cell receptor alpha chains are generated in the human thymus.

The library was prepared using the immunoSEQ multiplex PCR assay. Sourced from immuneACCESS, this table was stored by TCRdb with only in-frame sequences that have V and J called. A share of the clones is absent; for the studies checked, an unresolved V gene accounts for under half, and the remainder has no known explanation. The sample table holds 700,000 or so clones, of which 75% to 90% were seen once. The top ten constitute under 0.012% of the sample. V and J lose 4 bases and 5 bases, and a span of 17 bases separates them. CDR1 is given as PRHDT and CDR2 as FYEKMQ, both from the germline V gene (reference sequence). The CDR3 contains 15 residues, cysteine and phenylalanine counted. Just the 45-base CDR3 DNA is kept, in frame starting at base 1. This clone was detected only a few times. Its antigen target is currently unknown. No much larger clone is present one base from it, and per-base qualities are unavailable.

These data were also reused for a study on human thymus T cells. As that second study puts it: Immunologically healthy infants undergoing open corrective cardiac surgery for congenital heart defects in Finland were used as donors. Thymus tissue was collected as surgical resects that were removed during corrective cardiac surgery. Usage of V and J gene segments appeared to be biased in both the thymic and the peripheral blood repertoires. According to the related research, thymic TCR repertoires were highly overlapping among unrelated individuals. TCR alpha and beta repertoires from about 8 infant thymus samples and a few related peripheral blood samples were characterized in the study. The infant donors were about 7 to 250 days old, and the cohort included five to seven males and two females. Thymocytes were mechanically released from the tissue and were stored as pellets of about 9-33 million cells at -70 degrees C. A QIAsymphony instrument was used to extract genomic DNA from frozen cell pellets. TCRB and TCRAD loci were amplified from a standardized quantity of quality-controlled genomic DNA using the immunoSEQ multiplex PCR assay. The amplicons spanned the V(D)J region and were long enough to cover the CDR3 and allow V and J genes to be identified. Amplicon sequencing was performed on an Illumina platform through the commercial immunoSEQ service. Primer bias and sequencing errors were corrected as previously described, and TCRAD and TCRB were defined on the basis of the IMGT database. immunoSEQ Analyzer 3.0 and VDJTools were used for repertoire analysis, which covered basic statistics, V/J segment usage, diversity estimates, rarefaction and pairwise overlap. Chao1, ChaoE, Efron-Thisted, Shannon and inverse Simpson indices were used to estimate diversity, which was also estimated on datasets down-sampled to the smallest sample. Repertoire overlap was determined by strict matching of CDR3 nucleotide sequence, V gene and J gene, and Jaccard-based multidimensional scaling clustering was applied. On average, thymus samples yielded about 730,000 unique TCRB clonotypes, whereas blood samples yielded approximately 90,000.

The chain is made from TRBV13 and TRBJ1-1; confidence is insufficient to name the D gene. This clonotype was obtained from a girl under two years old with a congenital heart defect. Donor details come from another sample of the same person, matched by shared clones. Source material: thymocytes. The CDR3 reads CASSSILGIWTEAFF. The nucleotide sequence is TGTGCCAGCAGCTCTATTTTGGGCATATGGACTGAAGCTTTCTTT.